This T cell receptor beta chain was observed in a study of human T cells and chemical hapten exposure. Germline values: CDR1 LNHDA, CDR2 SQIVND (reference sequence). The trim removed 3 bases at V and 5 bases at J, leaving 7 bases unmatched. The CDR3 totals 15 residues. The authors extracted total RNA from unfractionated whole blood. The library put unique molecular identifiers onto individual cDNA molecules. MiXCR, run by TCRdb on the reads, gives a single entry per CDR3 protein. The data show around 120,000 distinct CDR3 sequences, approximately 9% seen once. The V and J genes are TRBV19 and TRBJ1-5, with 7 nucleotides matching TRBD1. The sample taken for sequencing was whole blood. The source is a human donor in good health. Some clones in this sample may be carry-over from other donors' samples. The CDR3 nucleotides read TGTGCCAGTAGTATGACAGTCAGGGGGTATCAGCCCCAGCATTTT. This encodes CASSMTVRGYQPQHF.